This TCR beta chain was profiled in a study of blood T cell repertoires in COVID-19. Study overall: Acute-phase and convalescent COVID-19 samples originated in the United States, Italy and Spain. The analysed material was cDNA or gDNA that came from T cells, B-cell-depleted T cells, or PBMCs.

Seattle enrolled patients during active infection and tracked them longitudinally. The data were produced by immunoSEQ multiplex PCR, yet TCRdb's version contains in-frame clones alone and is incomplete. This sample has fewer than 400,000 clones, with 75% to 90% found just once. CDR3 length: 13 amino acids. Looked up from germline, CDR1 is GTSNPN and CDR2 is SVGIG (reference sequence). The V end was cut by 8 bases, the J end by 0 bases, with 11 bases between. The clonotype comes from a woman in her 30s with COVID-19, enrolled during active disease. The chain employs TRBV30 and TRBJ1-3; D not certain. Sequencing was performed on peripheral blood. As DNA, the CDR3 is TGTGCCAGCGCCCGCCCCTCTGGAAACACCATATATTTT. Its protein product is CASARPSGNTIYF.